This entry describes one T cell receptor beta chain. This specimen belongs to a study of OX40 agonist ivuxolimab in advanced cancers. The wider study: Patients enrolled in dose escalation were diagnosed with hepatocellular carcinoma, melanoma, renal cell or head and neck cancer.

Sequencing was performed with immunoSEQ multiplex PCR; in TCRdb, only in-frame clones are kept and a portion is missing. The table includes approximately 13,000 clones, approximately 61% detected once. With baseline, cycle 4 day 1, and cycle 7 day 1 as timepoints, blood was sampled. Between the trimmed V and J ends, which lost 5 bases and 10 bases, there was a span of 18 bases. This CDR3 comprises 13 residues. CDR1 is SEHNR and CDR2 is FQNEAQ in the germline V gene (reference sequence). V usage is TRBV7-9 and J usage is TRBJ2-7, with a possible D match to TRBD1 (6 bases). The receptor was derived from an adult with an advanced solid tumor such as melanoma, head and neck, liver or kidney cancer. The sequenced sample was CD4+ or CD8+ T cells sorted from blood, obtained in a trial of the OX40 agonist ivuxolimab. In DNA form, the CDR3 reads TGTGCCAGCAGCCTCCAGGGGACACCAGATCAGTACTTC. Its protein is CASSLQGTPDQYF.